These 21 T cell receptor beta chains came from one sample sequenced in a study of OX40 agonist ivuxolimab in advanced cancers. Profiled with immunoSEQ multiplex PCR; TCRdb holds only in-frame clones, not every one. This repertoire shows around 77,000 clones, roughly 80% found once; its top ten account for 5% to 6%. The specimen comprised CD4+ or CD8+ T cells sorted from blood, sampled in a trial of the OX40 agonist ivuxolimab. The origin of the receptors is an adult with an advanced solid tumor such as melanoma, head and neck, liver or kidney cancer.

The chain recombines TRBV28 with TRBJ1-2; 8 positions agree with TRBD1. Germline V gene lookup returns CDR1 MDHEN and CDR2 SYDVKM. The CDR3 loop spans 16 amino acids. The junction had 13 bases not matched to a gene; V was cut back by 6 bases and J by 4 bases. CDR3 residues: CASSSRSAGGGYGYTF. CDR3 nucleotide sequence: TGTGCCAGCAGCTCAAGGTCGGCAGGGGGCGGCTATGGCTACACCTTC.

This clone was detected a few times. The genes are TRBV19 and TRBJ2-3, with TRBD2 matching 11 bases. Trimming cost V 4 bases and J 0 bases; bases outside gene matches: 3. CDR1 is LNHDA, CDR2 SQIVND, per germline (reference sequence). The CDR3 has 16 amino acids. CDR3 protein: CASSRVAGGSTDTQYF. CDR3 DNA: TGTGCCAGTAGTAGGGTAGCGGGGGGGAGCACAGATACGCAGTATTTT.

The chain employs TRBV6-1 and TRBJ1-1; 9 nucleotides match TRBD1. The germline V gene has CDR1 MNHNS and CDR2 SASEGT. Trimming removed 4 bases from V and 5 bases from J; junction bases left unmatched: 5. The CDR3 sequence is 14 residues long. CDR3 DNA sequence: TGTGCCAGCAGTGCATACGGGACAGGGACTGAAGCTTTCTTT. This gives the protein CASSAYGTGTEAFF.

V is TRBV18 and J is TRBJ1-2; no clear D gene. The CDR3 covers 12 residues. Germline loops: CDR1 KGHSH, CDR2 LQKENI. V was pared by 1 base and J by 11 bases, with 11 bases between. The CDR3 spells CASSPQEDLYTF. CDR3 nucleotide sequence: TGTGCCAGCTCACCACAGGAAGATCTGTACACCTTC.

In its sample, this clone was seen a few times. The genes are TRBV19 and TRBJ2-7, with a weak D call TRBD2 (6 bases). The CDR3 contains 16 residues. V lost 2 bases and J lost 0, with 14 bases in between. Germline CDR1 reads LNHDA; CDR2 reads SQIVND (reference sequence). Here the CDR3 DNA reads TGTGCCAGTAGTATACAGTTGGAGGGGAGCTCCTACGAGCAGTACTTC. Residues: CASSIQLEGSSYEQYF. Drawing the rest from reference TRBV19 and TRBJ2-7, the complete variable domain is DGGITQSPKYLFRKEGQNVTLSCEQNLNHDAMYWYRQDPGQGLRLIYYSQIVNDFQKGDIAEGYSVSREKKESFPLTVTSAQKNPTAFYLCASSIQLEGSSYEQYFGPGTRLTVT.

The CDR3 nucleotides read TGTGCCAGTAGGGCAGGGCTAGGTGAAAAACTGTTTTTT. Its translation: CASRAGLGEKLFF. J is TRBJ1-4 and V is TRBV19, with D maybe TRBD1 (5 bases). Germline-derived CDR1 and CDR2 are LNHDA and SQIVND (reference sequence). The CDR3 runs 13 residues. The V and J ends lost 6 bases and 7 bases respectively, with 12 bases between them.

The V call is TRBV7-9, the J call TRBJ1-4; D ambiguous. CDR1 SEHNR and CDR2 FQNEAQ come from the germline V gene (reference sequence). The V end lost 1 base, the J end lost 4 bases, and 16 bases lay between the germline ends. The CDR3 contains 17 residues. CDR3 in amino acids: CASSLDGAGYRNEKLFF. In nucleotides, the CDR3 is TGTGCCAGCAGCTTAGATGGTGCAGGATACCGTAATGAAAAACTGTTTTTT.

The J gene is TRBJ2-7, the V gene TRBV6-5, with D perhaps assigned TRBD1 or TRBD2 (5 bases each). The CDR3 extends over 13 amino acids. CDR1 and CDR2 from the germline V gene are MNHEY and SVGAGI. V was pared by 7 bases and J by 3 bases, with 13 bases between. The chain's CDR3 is CASKPLGDYEQYF. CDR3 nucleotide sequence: TGTGCCAGCAAACCACTAGGGGACTACGAGCAGTACTTC.

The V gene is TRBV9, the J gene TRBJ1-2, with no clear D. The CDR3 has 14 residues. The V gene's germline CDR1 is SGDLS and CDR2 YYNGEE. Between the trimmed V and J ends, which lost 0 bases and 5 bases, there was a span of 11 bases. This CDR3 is CASSVGGFGYGYTF. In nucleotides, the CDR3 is TGTGCCAGCAGCGTAGGAGGGTTTGGTTATGGCTACACCTTC. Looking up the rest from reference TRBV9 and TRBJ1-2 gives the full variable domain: DSGVTQTPKHLITATGQRVTLRCSPRSGDLSVYWYQQSLDQGLQFLIQYYNGEERAKGNILERFSAQQFPDLHSELNLSSLELGDSALYFCASSVGGFGYGYTFGSGTRLTVV.

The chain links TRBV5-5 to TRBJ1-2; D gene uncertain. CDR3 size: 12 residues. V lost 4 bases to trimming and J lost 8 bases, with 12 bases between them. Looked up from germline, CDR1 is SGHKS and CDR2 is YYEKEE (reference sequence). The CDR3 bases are TGTGCCAGCAGCCTCCCGGACGGGGGCTACACCTTC. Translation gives CASSLPDGGYTF.

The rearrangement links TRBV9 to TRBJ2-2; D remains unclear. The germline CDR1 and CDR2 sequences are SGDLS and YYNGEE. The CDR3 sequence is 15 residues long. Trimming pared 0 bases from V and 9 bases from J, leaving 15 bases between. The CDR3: CASSVDLRESRELFF. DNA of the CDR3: TGTGCCAGCAGCGTAGACCTACGTGAGAGTAGGGAGCTGTTTTTT. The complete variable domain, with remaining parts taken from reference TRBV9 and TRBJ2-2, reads DSGVTQTPKHLITATGQRVTLRCSPRSGDLSVYWYQQSLDQGLQFLIQYYNGEERAKGNILERFSAQQFPDLHSELNLSSLELGDSALYFCASSVDLRESRELFFGEGSRLTVL.

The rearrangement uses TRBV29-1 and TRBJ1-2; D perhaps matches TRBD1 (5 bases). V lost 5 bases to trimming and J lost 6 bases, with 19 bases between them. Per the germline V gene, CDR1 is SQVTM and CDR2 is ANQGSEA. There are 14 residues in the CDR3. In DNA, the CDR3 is TGCAGCGTTCCCCGTAGAGGGGAGGGAAATGGCTACACCTTC. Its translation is CSVPRRGEGNGYTF.

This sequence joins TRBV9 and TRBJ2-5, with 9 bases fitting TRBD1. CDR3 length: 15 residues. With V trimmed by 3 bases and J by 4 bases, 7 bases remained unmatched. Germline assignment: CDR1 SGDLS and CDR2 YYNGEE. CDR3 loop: CASSAKRTGAETQYF. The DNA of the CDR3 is TGTGCCAGCAGCGCGAAGAGGACAGGGGCAGAGACCCAGTACTTC.

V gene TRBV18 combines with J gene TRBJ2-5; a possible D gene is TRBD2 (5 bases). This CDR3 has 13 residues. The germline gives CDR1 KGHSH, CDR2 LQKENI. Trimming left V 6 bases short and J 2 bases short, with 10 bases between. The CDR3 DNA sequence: TGTGCCAGCTCCCTCGGACTTCAAGAGACCCAGTACTTC. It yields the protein CASSLGLQETQYF. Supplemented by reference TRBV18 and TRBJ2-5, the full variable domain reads NAGVMQNPRHLVRRRGQEARLRCSPMKGHSHVYWYRQLPEEGLKFMVYLQKENIIDESGMPKERFSAEFPKEGPSILRIQQVVRGDSAAYFCASSLGLQETQYFGPGTRLLVL.

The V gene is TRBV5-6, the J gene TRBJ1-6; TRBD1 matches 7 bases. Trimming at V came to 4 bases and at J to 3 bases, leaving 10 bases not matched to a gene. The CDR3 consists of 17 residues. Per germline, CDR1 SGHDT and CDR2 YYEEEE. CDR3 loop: CASSLYTGQIYNSPLHF. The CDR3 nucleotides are TGTGCCAGCAGCCTGTACACGGGACAGATCTATAATTCACCCCTCCACTTT.

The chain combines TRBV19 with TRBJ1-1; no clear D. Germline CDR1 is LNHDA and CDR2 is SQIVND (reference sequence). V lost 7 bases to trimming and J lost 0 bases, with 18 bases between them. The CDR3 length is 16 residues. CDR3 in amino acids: CASTSPPGVMNTEAFF. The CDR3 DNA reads TGTGCCAGTACCTCCCCCCCCGGAGTAATGAACACTGAAGCTTTCTTT.

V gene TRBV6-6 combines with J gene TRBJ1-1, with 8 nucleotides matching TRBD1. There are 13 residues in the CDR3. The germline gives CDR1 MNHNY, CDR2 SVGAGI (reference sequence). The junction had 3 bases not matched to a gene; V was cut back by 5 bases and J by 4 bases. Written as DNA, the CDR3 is TGTGCCAGCAGTCTCACAGGGGGCACTGAAGCTTTCTTT. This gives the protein CASSLTGGTEAFF.

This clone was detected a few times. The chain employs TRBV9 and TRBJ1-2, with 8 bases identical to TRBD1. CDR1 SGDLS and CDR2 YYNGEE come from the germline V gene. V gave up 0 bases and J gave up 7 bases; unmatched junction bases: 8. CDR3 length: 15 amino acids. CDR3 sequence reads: CASSVATRTGRGYTF. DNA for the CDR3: TGTGCCAGCAGCGTAGCTACCCGGACAGGGCGTGGCTACACCTTC.

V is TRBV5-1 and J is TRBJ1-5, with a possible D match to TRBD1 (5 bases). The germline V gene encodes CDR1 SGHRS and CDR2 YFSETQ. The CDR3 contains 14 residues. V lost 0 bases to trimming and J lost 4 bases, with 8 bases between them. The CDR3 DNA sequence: TGCGCCAGCAGCTTGGGACAGCCAAATCAGCCCCAGCATTTT. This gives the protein CASSLGQPNQPQHF. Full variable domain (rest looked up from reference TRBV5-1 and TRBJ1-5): KAGVTQTPRYLIKTRGQQVTLSCSPISGHRSVSWYQQTPGQGLQFLFEYFSETQRNKGNFPGRFSGRQFSNSRSEMNVSTLELGDSALYLCASSLGQPNQPQHFGDGTRLSIL.

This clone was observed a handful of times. CDR3 nucleotide sequence: TGCAGCGACAGACAGGGGGCTAGCACAGATACGCAGTATTTT. Translated: CSDRQGASTDTQYF. The chain has TRBV29-1 and TRBJ2-3; 10 positions agree with TRBD1. Germline V gives CDR1 SQVTM, CDR2 ANQGSEA. V shed 7 bases and J 0 bases; nucleotides not matched to a gene: 4. The CDR3 is 14 amino acids.

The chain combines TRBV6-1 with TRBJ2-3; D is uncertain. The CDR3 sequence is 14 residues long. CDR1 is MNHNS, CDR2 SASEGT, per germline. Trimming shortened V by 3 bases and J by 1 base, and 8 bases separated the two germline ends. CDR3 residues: CASSEPWGTDTQYF. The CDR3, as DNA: TGTGCCAGCAGTGAGCCGTGGGGCACAGATACGCAGTATTTT.